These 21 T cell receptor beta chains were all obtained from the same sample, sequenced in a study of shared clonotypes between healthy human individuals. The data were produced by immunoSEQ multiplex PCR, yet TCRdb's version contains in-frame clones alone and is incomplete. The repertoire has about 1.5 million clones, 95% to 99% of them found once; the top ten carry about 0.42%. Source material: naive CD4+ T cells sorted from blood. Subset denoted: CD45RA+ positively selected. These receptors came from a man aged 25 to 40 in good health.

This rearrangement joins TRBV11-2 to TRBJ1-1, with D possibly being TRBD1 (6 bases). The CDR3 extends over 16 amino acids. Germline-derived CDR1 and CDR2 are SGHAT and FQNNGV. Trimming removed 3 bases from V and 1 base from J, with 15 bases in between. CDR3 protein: CASSLEQGVGNTEAFF. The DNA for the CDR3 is TGTGCCAGCAGCTTGGAACAGGGAGTGGGGAACACTGAAGCTTTCTTT.

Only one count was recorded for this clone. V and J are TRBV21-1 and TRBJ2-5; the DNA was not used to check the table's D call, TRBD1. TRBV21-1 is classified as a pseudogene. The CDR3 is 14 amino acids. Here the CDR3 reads CASSNVTGRETQYF. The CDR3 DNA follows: TGTGCCAGCAGCAATGTGACAGGGCGGGAGACCCAGTACTTC.

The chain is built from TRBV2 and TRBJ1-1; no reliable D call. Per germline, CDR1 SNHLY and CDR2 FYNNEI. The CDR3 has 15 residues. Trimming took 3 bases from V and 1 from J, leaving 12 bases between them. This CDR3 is CASSDGEARNTEAFF. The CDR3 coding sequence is TGTGCCAGCAGTGATGGGGAGGCTAGGAACACTGAAGCTTTCTTT. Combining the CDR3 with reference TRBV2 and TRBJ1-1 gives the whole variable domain EPEVTQTPSHQVTQMGQEVILRCVPISNHLYFYWYRQILGQKVEFLVSFYNNEISEKSEIFDDQFSVERPDGSNFTLKIRSTKLEDSAMYFCASSDGEARNTEAFFGQGTRLTVV.

The CDR3 region has the DNA TGCGCCAGCAGCTTGGGGGCTAACGAGCAGTACTTC. Residues: CASSLGANEQYF. This chain links TRBV5-1 with TRBJ2-7; no reliable D call. The CDR3 sequence is 12 residues long. Trimming removed 0 bases from V and 5 bases from J, with 6 bases in between. Per the germline V gene, CDR1 is SGHRS and CDR2 is YFSETQ.

This CDR3 is CASHLGKSATNEKLFF. CDR3 DNA sequence: TGCGCCAGCCATTTGGGGAAGTCTGCAACTAATGAAAAACTGTTTTTT. This chain joins TRBV5-1 and TRBJ1-4; D uncertain. The germline V gene encodes CDR1 SGHRS and CDR2 YFSETQ. The CDR3 length is 16 residues. Deletions cut 7 bases from V and 0 bases from J, with 16 bases between.

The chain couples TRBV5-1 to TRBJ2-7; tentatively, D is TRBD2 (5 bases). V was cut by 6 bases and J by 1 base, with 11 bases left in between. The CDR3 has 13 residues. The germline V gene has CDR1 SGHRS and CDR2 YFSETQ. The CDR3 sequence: CASNGVGSYEQYF. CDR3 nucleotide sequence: TGCGCCAGCAACGGGGTAGGGTCCTACGAGCAGTACTTC.

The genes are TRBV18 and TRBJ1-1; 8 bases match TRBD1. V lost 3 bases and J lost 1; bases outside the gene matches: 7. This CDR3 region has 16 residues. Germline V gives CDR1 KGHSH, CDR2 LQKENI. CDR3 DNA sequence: TGTGCCAGCTCACCGGTTCAGGGGGCGAAGAACACTGAAGCTTTCTTT. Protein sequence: CASSPVQGAKNTEAFF. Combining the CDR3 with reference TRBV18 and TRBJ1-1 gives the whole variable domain NAGVMQNPRHLVRRRGQEARLRCSPMKGHSHVYWYRQLPEEGLKFMVYLQKENIIDESGMPKERFSAEFPKEGPSILRIQQVVRGDSAAYFCASSPVQGAKNTEAFFGQGTRLTVV.

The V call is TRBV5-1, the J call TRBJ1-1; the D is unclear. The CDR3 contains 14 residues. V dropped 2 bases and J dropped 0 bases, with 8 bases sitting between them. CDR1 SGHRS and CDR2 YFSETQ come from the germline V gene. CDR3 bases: TGCGCCAGCAGCTTCTGGGGTATGAACACTGAAGCTTTCTTT. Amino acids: CASSFWGMNTEAFF.

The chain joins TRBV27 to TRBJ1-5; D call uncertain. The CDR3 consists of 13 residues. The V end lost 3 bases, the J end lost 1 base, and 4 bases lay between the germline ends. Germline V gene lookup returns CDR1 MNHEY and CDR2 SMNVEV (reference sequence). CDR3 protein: CASSLRSNQPQHF. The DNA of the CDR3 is TGTGCCAGCAGTTTGAGGAGCAATCAGCCCCAGCATTTT.

The CDR3 here is CASSLAPPAGGSGELFF. The DNA of the CDR3 is TGCGCCAGCAGCTTGGCCCCCCCAGCGGGAGGGTCCGGGGAGCTGTTTTTT. V usage is TRBV5-1 and J usage is TRBJ2-2; 10 nucleotides agree with TRBD2. The CDR3 runs 17 residues. From germline, CDR1 is SGHRS and CDR2 YFSETQ. V gave up 0 bases and J gave up 6 bases; unmatched junction bases: 8.

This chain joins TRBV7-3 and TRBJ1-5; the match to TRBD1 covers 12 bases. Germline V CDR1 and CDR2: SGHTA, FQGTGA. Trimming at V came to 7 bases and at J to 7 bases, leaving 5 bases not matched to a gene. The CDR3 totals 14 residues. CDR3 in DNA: TGTGCCAGCACCCGGGACAGGGGGCCCCAGCCCCAGCATTTT. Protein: CASTRDRGPQPQHF.

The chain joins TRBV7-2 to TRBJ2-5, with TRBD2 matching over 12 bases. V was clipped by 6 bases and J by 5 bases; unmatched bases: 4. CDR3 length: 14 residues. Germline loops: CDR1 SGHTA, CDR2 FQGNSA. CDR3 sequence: CASRTSGSKETQYF. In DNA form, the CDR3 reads TGTGCCAGCAGGACTAGCGGGAGTAAGGAGACCCAGTACTTC.

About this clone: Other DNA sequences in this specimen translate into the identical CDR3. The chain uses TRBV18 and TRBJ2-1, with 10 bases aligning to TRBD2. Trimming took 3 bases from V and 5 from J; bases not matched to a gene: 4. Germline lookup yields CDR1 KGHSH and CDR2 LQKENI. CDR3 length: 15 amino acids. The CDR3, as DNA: TGTGCCAGCTCACCGCTAGCGGGAGTCGACAATGAGCAGTTCTTC. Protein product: CASSPLAGVDNEQFF.

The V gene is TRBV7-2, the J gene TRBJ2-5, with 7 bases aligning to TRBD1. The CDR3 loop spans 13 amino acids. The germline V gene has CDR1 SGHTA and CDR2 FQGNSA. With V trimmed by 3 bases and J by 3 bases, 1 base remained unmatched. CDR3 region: CASSLGQKETQYF. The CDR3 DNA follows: TGTGCCAGCAGCTTGGGACAGAAAGAGACCCAGTACTTC.

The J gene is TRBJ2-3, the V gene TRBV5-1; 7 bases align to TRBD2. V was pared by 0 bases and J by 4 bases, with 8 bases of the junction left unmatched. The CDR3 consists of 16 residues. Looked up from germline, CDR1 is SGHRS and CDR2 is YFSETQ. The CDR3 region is CASSLGAGIVADTQYF. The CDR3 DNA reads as TGCGCCAGCAGCTTGGGAGCGGGAATTGTGGCAGATACGCAGTATTTT.

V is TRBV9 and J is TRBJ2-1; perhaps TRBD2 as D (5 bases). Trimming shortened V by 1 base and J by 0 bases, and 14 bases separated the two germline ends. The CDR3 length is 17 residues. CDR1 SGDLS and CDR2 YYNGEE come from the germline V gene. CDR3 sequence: CASSVSAGGSSYNEQFF. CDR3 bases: TGTGCCAGCAGCGTAAGTGCGGGTGGGAGCTCCTACAATGAGCAGTTCTTC.

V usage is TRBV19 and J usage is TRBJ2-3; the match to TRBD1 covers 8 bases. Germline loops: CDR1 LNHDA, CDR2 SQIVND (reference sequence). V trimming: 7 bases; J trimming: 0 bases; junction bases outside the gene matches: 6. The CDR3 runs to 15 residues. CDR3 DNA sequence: TGTGCCAGTACCATGACAGGGGTTAGCACAGATACGCAGTATTTT. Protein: CASTMTGVSTDTQYF.

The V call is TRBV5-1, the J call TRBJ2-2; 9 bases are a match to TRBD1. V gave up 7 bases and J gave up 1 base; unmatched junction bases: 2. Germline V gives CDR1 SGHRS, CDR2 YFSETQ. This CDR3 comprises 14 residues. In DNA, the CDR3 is TGCGCCAGCGAGGACAGGGGGAACACCGGGGAGCTGTTTTTT. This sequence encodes CASEDRGNTGELFF.

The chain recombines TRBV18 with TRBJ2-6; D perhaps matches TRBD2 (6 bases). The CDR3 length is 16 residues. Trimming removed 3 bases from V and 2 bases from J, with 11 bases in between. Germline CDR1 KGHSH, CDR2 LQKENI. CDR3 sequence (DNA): TGTGCCAGCTCACCTGTCAGGGAGGCTGGGGCCAACGTCCTGACTTTC. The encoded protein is CASSPVREAGANVLTF. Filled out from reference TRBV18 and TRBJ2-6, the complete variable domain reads NAGVMQNPRHLVRRRGQEARLRCSPMKGHSHVYWYRQLPEEGLKFMVYLQKENIIDESGMPKERFSAEFPKEGPSILRIQQVVRGDSAAYFCASSPVREAGANVLTFGAGSRLTVL.

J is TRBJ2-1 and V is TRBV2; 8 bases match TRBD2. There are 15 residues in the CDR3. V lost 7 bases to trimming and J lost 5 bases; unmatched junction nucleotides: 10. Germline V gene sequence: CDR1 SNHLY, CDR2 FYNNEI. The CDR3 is CASTRAGVSDNEQFF. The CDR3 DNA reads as TGTGCCAGCACAAGAGCGGGAGTTAGCGACAATGAGCAGTTCTTC.

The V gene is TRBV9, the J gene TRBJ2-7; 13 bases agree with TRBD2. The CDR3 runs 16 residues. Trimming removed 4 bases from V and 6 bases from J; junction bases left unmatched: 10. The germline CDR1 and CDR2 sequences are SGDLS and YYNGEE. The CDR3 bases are TGTGCCAGCAGCACCGCGGCGACTAGCGGGAGGTTCGAGCAGTACTTC. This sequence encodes CASSTAATSGRFEQYF.